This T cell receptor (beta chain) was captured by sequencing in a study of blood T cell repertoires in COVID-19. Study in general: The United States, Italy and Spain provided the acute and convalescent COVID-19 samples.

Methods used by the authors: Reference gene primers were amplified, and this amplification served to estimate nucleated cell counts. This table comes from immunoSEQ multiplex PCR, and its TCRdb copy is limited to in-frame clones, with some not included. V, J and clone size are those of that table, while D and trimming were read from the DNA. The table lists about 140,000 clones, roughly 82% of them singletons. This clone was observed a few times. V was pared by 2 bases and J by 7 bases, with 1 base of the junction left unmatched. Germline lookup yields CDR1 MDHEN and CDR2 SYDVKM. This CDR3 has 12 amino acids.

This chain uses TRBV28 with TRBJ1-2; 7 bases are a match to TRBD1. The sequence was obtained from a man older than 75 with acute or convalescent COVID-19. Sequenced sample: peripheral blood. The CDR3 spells CASSLRQGGYTF. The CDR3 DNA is TGTGCCAGCAGTTTAAGACAGGGTGGCTACACCTTC.